These 22 T cell receptor beta chains came from one sample sequenced in a study of cytotoxic CD8 clonotypes in ibrutinib-treated CLL. Assay used: immunoSEQ multiplex PCR; TCRdb lists only in-frame clones, some missing. Among about 200,000 clones listed, roughly 79% were seen once. Sequencing was performed on PBMCs, taken after 12 months of ibrutinib treatment. These receptor sequences come from a human donor with chronic lymphocytic leukemia.

The chain links TRBV30 to TRBJ1-4; TRBD1 is a possible D gene (5 bases). Germline CDR1 GTSNPN, CDR2 SVGIG (reference sequence). The germline V and J ends were trimmed by 0 bases and 7 bases, with 12 bases remaining between them. The length of the CDR3 is 14 residues. The CDR3 sequence: CAWSVGGGSEKLFF. CDR3 bases: TGTGCCTGGAGTGTCGGGGGGGGGAGTGAAAAACTGTTTTTT.

This chain links TRBV27 with TRBJ1-1; D is perhaps TRBD1 (6 bases). Per the germline V gene, CDR1 is MNHEY and CDR2 is SMNVEV (reference sequence). The CDR3 runs to 13 residues. Trimming removed 3 bases from V and 8 bases from J, with 13 bases in between. The CDR3 DNA reads TGTGCCAGCAGTTTTATTCGCGGACAGGAAGCTTTCTTT. Amino acids: CASSFIRGQEAFF.

The chain is built from TRBV9 and TRBJ2-5, with a weak D call TRBD2 (6 bases). V was shortened by 0 bases and J by 2 bases, with 11 bases between the two germline ends. The CDR3 runs 15 residues. CDR1 is SGDLS and CDR2 is YYNGEE in the germline V gene. CDR3 nucleotides: TGTGCCAGCAGCGTAGGGACTACTATTCAAGAGACCCAGTACTTC. Translated, it gives CASSVGTTIQETQYF.

This chain joins TRBV6-6 and TRBJ2-3; TRBD1 matches at 11 bases. The CDR3 is 16 amino acids. Trimming at V came to 2 bases and at J to 4 bases, leaving 5 bases not matched to a gene. Germline values: CDR1 MNHNY, CDR2 SVGAGI (reference sequence). This CDR3 reads CASSYPPGQGADTQYF. The CDR3 region has the DNA TGTGCCAGCAGTTACCCACCGGGACAGGGGGCAGATACGCAGTATTTT.

This clone was seen a handful of times. The rearrangement links TRBV5-1 to TRBJ1-1; no clear D gene. The CDR3 is made up of 13 amino acids. Germline CDR1 and CDR2: SGHRS and YFSETQ. V was pared by 1 base and J by 1 base, with 5 bases between. The CDR3 bases are TGCGCCAGCAGCTTGTCATGGAACACTGAAGCTTTCTTT. It encodes CASSLSWNTEAFF. Using reference TRBV5-1 and TRBJ1-1 for the parts outside the CDR3, the full variable domain is KAGVTQTPRYLIKTRGQQVTLSCSPISGHRSVSWYQQTPGQGLQFLFEYFSETQRNKGNFPGRFSGRQFSNSRSEMNVSTLELGDSALYLCASSLSWNTEAFFGQGTRLTVV.

V gene TRBV19 combines with J gene TRBJ2-1; D may be TRBD2 (6 bases). Germline CDR1 reads LNHDA; CDR2 reads SQIVND (reference sequence). Trimming took 3 bases from V and 10 from J, leaving 16 bases between them. The CDR3 is 14 residues long. CDR3 sequence: CASSMLGSYSEQFF. The CDR3 nucleotides read TGTGCCAGTAGTATGCTCGGGAGTTATTCGGAGCAGTTCTTC.

The gene calls are TRBV6-5 and TRBJ2-1; unclear D gene. The CDR3 consists of 15 residues. The V gene lost 7 bases and the J gene lost 5 bases, with 18 bases spanning the gap. Germline loops: CDR1 MNHEY, CDR2 SVGAGI. The CDR3 region has the DNA TGTGCCAGCACCAATGCGGCGGCCCCCCACAATGAGCAGTTCTTC. Its translation: CASTNAAAPHNEQFF.

This clone has a single count. The V call is TRBV11-3, the J call TRBJ2-3; 9 bases align to TRBD2. The V gene's germline CDR1 is SGHNT and CDR2 YENEEA. The V and J ends lost 5 bases and 4 bases, in that order; junction bases with no gene match: 10. This CDR3 is 16 amino acids long. CDR3 in amino acids: CASSSRGSGRSDTQYF. The CDR3 DNA sequence: TGTGCCAGCAGCAGCCGGGGTAGCGGGAGATCAGATACGCAGTATTTT.

CDR3 sequence reads: CASSEAGSYNEQFF. For the CDR3, the DNA is TGTGCCAGCAGTGAAGCGGGCAGCTACAATGAGCAGTTCTTC. This chain connects TRBV6-1 to TRBJ2-1; D ambiguous. The length of the CDR3 is 14 residues. V lost 0 bases to trimming and J lost 3 bases, with 6 bases between them. Germline values: CDR1 MNHNS, CDR2 SASEGT.

The chain uses TRBV6-1 and TRBJ2-2, with D tentatively TRBD1 or TRBD2 (5 bases each). The CDR3 is 15 amino acids. V lost 3 bases, J lost 2 bases, and 10 bases lay in between. Germline CDR1 is MNHNS and CDR2 is SASEGT. The CDR3: CASSEGPYNTGELFF. The CDR3 DNA sequence: TGTGCCAGCAGTGAGGGACCCTACAACACCGGGGAGCTGTTTTTT.

The chain carries TRBV6-5 and TRBJ1-2, with 9 positions matching TRBD1. From germline, CDR1 is MNHEY and CDR2 SVGAGI. The V gene end was trimmed by 5 bases and the J gene end by 3 bases; junction bases not matched to a gene: 7. The CDR3 length is 15 residues. The CDR3 nucleotides are TGTGCCAGCAGTATCACAGGGGGCCTCGACTATGGCTACACCTTC. Protein: CASSITGGLDYGYTF.

This chain connects TRBV18 to TRBJ1-1; D may be TRBD1 (5 bases). The CDR3 is 13 amino acids. Trimming stripped 3 bases from V and 3 bases from J, with 8 bases between. CDR1 and CDR2 (germline): KGHSH, LQKENI. The CDR3 DNA follows: TGTGCCAGCTCACCGGGGCAGCACACTGAAGCTTTCTTT. As protein: CASSPGQHTEAFF.

The chain has TRBV30 and TRBJ2-1; D remains unclear. This CDR3 region has 11 residues. Germline CDR1 and CDR2: GTSNPN and SVGIG (reference sequence). The V end lost 2 bases, the J end lost 8 bases, and 7 bases lay between the germline ends. CDR3 DNA sequence: TGTGCCTGGAGTTCTTTCGATGAGCAGTTCTTC. Residues: CAWSSFDEQFF.

The chain joins TRBV10-3 to TRBJ1-1; D possibly corresponds to TRBD1 (5 bases). There are 15 residues in the CDR3. From germline, CDR1 is ENHRY and CDR2 SYGVKD. Trimming took off 2 bases at V and 5 bases at J, with 15 bases between the two ends. The CDR3 loop reads CAISEPSRARTEAFF. CDR3 nucleotide sequence: TGTGCCATCAGTGAGCCCAGCAGGGCGAGGACTGAAGCTTTCTTT.

This CDR3 reads CASSVRFGQETQYF. CDR3 nucleotides: TGTGCCAGCAGCGTGAGGTTTGGGCAAGAGACCCAGTACTTC. The chain joins TRBV9 to TRBJ2-5; no definite D call. V was clipped by 2 bases and J by 2 bases, with 10 bases between them. Germline CDR1 is SGDLS and CDR2 is YYNGEE. The CDR3 consists of 14 residues.

The chain joins TRBV11-3 to TRBJ2-3, with TRBD2 matching 10 bases. There are 15 residues in the CDR3. The germline V gene encodes CDR1 SGHNT and CDR2 YENEEA. Trimming at V came to 4 bases and at J to 5 bases, leaving 6 bases not matched to a gene. The CDR3 reads CASSWVPSGRDTQYF. In nucleotides, the CDR3 is TGTGCCAGCAGCTGGGTTCCTAGCGGGAGAGATACGCAGTATTTT.

The rearrangement links TRBV11-3 to TRBJ2-2; either TRBD1 or TRBD2 may supply D (5 bases each). CDR3 length equals 17 residues. Germline CDR1 and CDR2: SGHNT and YENEEA. V was trimmed by 5 bases and J by 1 base, leaving 17 bases between them. CDR3 DNA: TGTGCCAGCAGCAAAGGGACCACAACCCAGAACACCGGGGAGCTGTTTTTT. Translating gives CASSKGTTTQNTGELFF. Together with reference TRBV11-3 and TRBJ2-2, the CDR3 gives the full variable domain: EAGVVQSPRYKIIEKKQPVAFWCNPISGHNTLYWYLQNLGQGPELLIRYENEEAVDDSQLPKDRFSAERLKGVDSTLKIQPAELGDSAVYLCASSKGTTTQNTGELFFGEGSRLTVL.

This chain connects TRBV11-3 to TRBJ2-5, with 7 bases lining up with TRBD1. Germline CDR1 reads SGHNT; CDR2 reads YENEEA. V shed 5 bases, J shed 5 bases, and the junction held 8 bases outside the gene matches. The CDR3 runs to 14 residues. This chain's CDR3 is CASSPDRAGETQYF. DNA for the CDR3: TGTGCCAGCAGCCCAGACAGGGCTGGGGAGACCCAGTACTTC.

Written as DNA, the CDR3 is TGTGCCAGCAGTGACTGGACTAGCGGGGGACAAGAGACCCAGTACTTC. This sequence encodes CASSDWTSGGQETQYF. V and J are TRBV6-1 and TRBJ2-5, with 13 bases aligning to TRBD2. Germline CDR1 reads MNHNS; CDR2 reads SASEGT. There are 16 residues in the CDR3. V lost 3 bases to trimming and J lost 2 bases; unmatched junction nucleotides: 3.

The chain joins TRBV25-1 to TRBJ1-1; maybe TRBD1 (6 bases). This CDR3 comprises 13 residues. Trimming cost V 3 bases and J 6 bases, with 11 bases left between them. Looked up from germline, CDR1 is MGHDK and CDR2 is SYGVNS. The DNA of the CDR3 is TGTGCCAGCAGTGATCGACAGGCGCCTGAAGCTTTCTTT. Translating it yields CASSDRQAPEAFF.

This clone occurred a few times. V is TRBV21-1 and J is TRBJ2-7; the listed D gene, TRBD1, was not tested against the DNA. TRBV21-1 counts as a pseudogene. The CDR3 has 15 amino acids. For the CDR3, the DNA is TGTGCCAGCGCTATGGGACAGGGTTTTGTCTACGAGCAGTACTTC. It codes for CASAMGQGFVYEQYF.

This chain joins TRBV7-3 and TRBJ1-6; possibly TRBD1 for D (5 bases). The CDR3 totals 15 residues. In germline, CDR1 is SGHTA, CDR2 FQGTGA. V lost 4 bases and J lost 9, with 16 bases in between. The CDR3 spells CASSSTGARGSPLHF. The CDR3 DNA reads TGTGCCAGCAGCTCTACCGGGGCTCGGGGTTCACCCCTCCACTTT. Together with reference TRBV7-3 and TRBJ1-6, the CDR3 gives the full variable domain: GAGVSQTPSNKVTEKGKYVELRCDPISGHTALYWYRQSLGQGPEFLIYFQGTGAADDSGLPNDRFFAVRPEGSVSTLKIQRTERGDSAVYLCASSSTGARGSPLHFGNGTRLTVT.